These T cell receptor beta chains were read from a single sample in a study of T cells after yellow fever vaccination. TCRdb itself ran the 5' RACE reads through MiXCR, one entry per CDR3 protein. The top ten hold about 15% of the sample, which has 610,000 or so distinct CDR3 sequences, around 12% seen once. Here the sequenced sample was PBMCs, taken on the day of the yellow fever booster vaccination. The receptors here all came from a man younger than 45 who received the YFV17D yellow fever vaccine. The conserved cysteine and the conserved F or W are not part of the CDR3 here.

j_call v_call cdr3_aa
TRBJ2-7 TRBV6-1 ASRTGTGRSYEQY
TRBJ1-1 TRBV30 AWRRGLGVMNTEAF
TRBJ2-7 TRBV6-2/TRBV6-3 ASSLHRSYEQY
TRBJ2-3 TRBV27 ASSRSARGDTQY
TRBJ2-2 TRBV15 ATSRVRGLAGELF
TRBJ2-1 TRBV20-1 SADTPGTTYNEQF
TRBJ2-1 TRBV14 ASRPIGNNEQF
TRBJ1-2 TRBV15 ATSRDSDGYGYT
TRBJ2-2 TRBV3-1 ASSQVNSYGELF
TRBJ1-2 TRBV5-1 ASSQTSTGTVGYT
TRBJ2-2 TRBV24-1 ATSAPDRHTGELF
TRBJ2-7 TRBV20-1 SATTGTGSYEQY
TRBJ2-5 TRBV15 ATSRDLPAAGALGETQY
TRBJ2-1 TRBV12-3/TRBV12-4 AIALGGKQF
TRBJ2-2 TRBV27 ASSFSGRTGELF
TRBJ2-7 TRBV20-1 SASGQGPLAEQY
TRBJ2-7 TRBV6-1 ASSDPGETYEQY
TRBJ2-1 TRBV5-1 ASSLRRTSGSVDEQF
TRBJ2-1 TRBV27 ASSSSGRTMRNEQF
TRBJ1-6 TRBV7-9 ASSPGQGSSYNSPLH
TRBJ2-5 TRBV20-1 SARRASGSSETQY
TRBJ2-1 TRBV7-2 ASSFRRAYNEQF
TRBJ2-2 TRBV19 ALGGDNTGELF
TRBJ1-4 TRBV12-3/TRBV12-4 ASSPTKWAPTNEKLF
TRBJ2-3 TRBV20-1 SANRRQESTDTQY
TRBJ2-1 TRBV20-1 SARDNEAGSYNEQF
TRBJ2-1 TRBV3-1 ASSQLTSGGRNEQF
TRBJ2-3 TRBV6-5 ASRTGTLTQY
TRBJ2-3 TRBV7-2 ASSFWDGGVDTQY
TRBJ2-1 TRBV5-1 ASSTEAGVFNNEQF
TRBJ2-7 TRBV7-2 ASSADRVSVEQY
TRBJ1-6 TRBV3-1 ASKDRGNSPLH
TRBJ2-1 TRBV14 ASSHPVGEQF
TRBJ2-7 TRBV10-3 AINEERAYEQY
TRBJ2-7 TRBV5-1 ASSLVGVTYEQY
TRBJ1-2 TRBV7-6 ASSETGLYGYT
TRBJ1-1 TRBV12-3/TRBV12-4 ASSFSGQGSTEAF
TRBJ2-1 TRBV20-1 SAREVSSYNEQF
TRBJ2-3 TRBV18 ASSPERELTDTQY
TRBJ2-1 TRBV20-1 SARGPRTSGSEYNEQF
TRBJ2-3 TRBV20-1 SASLTSLSDTQY
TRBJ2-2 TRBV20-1 SATGQGVTGELF
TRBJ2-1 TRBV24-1 ATSAGTAQF